Each of the 7 T cell receptor beta chains below was sequenced from the same sample in a study of blood T cell repertoires in COVID-19. Profiling relied on immunoSEQ multiplex PCR, and the TCRdb table lists in-frame clones only, not all of them. In the table there are 200,000 to 300,000 clones, just under 90% of which are singletons. The sample was peripheral blood. Every receptor here comes from a woman aged 40 to 50 with acute or convalescent COVID-19.

This clone has only one observation. The chain has TRBV7-8 and TRBJ2-2; 12 bases map to TRBD2. The CDR3 is made up of 21 amino acids. J gave up 3 bases and V 5 bases, and 19 bases lay outside the gene matches. The germline CDR1 and CDR2 sequences are SGHVS and FQNEAQ. CDR3 in amino acids: CASSPSRGSTSGGTYTGELFF. The CDR3, as DNA: TGTGCCAGCAGCCCGTCTAGGGGATCAACTAGCGGGGGGACCTACACCGGGGAGCTGTTTTTT.

This clone was seen only a few times. This chain uses TRBV5-6 with TRBJ1-3; D is perhaps TRBD1 (6 bases). This CDR3 comprises 15 residues. Germline V gene lookup returns CDR1 SGHDT and CDR2 YYEEEE. V lost 1 base and J lost 2, with 10 bases in between. CDR3 loop: CASSLRQAPGNTIYF. CDR3 in DNA: TGTGCCAGCAGCTTGCGACAGGCGCCTGGAAACACCATATATTTT.

The rearrangement joins TRBV24-1 to TRBJ2-3; 8 bases are a match to TRBD2. The V gene's germline CDR1 is KGHDR and CDR2 SFDVKD. CDR3 length: 14 residues. Trimming removed 5 bases from V and 2 bases from J; junction bases left unmatched: 2. CDR3 protein: CATSGSGVTDTQYF. CDR3 coding DNA: TGTGCCACCAGTGGTAGCGGGGTCACAGATACGCAGTATTTT.

With respect to this clone: Other DNA sequences in the same sample also yield this CDR3. This chain connects TRBV3-1 (or the pseudogene TRBV3-2) to TRBJ1-2; TRBD1 aligns across 8 bases. Germline V gene lookup returns CDR1 LGHDT and CDR2 YNNKEL (reference sequence). There are 14 residues in the CDR3. V shed 3 bases, J shed 8 bases, and the junction held 8 bases outside the gene matches. The CDR3 sequence is CASSQTGQGYGYTF. Written as DNA, the CDR3 is TGTGCCAGCAGCCAGACCGGACAGGGTTACGGCTACACCTTC.

The V and J genes are TRBV4-1 and TRBJ2-7; 10 bases align to TRBD1. Germline trimming cut 1 base from V and 2 bases from J; bases unmatched to any gene: 8. In germline, CDR1 is MGHRA, CDR2 YSYEKL. The CDR3 sequence is 17 residues long. For the CDR3, the DNA is TGCGCCAGCAGCCAAGTGGAGGGACAGGGGCACGCCTACGAGCAGTACGTC. This codes for CASSQVEGQGHAYEQYV.

This chain connects TRBV12-5 to TRBJ2-1; tentatively, D is TRBD1 (5 bases). The V gene's germline CDR1 is LGHNT and CDR2 FRNRAP. V lost 3 bases to trimming and J lost 6 bases, with 18 bases between them. This CDR3 spans 16 amino acids. The CDR3 region has the DNA TGTGCTAGTGGTTTATATCTTGGGGCTACTGTCAATGAGCAGTTCTTC. This gives the protein CASGLYLGATVNEQFF. Together with reference TRBV12-5 and TRBJ2-1, the CDR3 gives the full variable domain: DARVTQTPRHKVTEMGQEVTMRCQPILGHNTVFWYRQTMMQGLELLAYFRNRAPLDDSGMPKDRFSAEMPDATLATLKIQPSEPRDSAVYFCASGLYLGATVNEQFFGPGTRLTVL.

This clone was recorded only once. This chain links TRBV19 with TRBJ1-3; D not certain. The CDR3 is made up of 13 amino acids. Germline CDR1 reads LNHDA; CDR2 reads SQIVND (reference sequence). V lost 5 bases and J 0 bases, leaving 5 bases between the germline ends. Here the CDR3 reads CASSGHSGNTIYF. In DNA, the CDR3 is TGTGCCAGTAGTGGGCACTCTGGAAACACCATATATTTT.